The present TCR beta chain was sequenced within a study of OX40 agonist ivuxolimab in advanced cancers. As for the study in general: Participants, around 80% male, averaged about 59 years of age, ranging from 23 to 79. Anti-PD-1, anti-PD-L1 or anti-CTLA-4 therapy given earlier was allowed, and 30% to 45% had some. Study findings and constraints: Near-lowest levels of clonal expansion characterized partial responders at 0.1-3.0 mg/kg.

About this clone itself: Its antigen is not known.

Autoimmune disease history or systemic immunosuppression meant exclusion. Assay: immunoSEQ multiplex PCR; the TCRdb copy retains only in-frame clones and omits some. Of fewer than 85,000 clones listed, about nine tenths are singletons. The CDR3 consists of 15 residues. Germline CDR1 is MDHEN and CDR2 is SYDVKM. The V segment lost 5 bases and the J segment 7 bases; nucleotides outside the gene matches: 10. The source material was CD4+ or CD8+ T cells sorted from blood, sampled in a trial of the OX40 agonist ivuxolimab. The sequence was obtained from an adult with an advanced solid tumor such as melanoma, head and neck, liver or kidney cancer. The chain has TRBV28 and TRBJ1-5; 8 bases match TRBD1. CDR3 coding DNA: TGTGCCAGCAGTACTCTACAGGGGGATTTACAGCCCCAGCATTTT. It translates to CASSTLQGDLQPQHF.